The present T cell receptor beta chain was sequenced within a study of blood T cell repertoires in COVID-19. This CDR3 has 15 residues. V lost 1 base and J lost 3; bases outside the gene matches: 2. Germline V gene sequence: CDR1 SGHTA, CDR2 FQGNSA. Using immunoSEQ multiplex PCR, the repertoire was profiled, and TCRdb retains in-frame clones only, with some absent. The profile shows 150,000 to 200,000 clones, approximately 80% of them singletons. The receptor's source is a man aged 50 to 60 who had recovered from COVID-19. The rearrangement joins TRBV7-2 to TRBJ2-7; TRBD1 matches 11 bases. The specimen was PBMCs or T cells enriched from blood (not recorded which). CDR3 region: CASSLGGTGGYEQYF. In DNA form, the CDR3 reads TGTGCCAGCAGCTTAGGCGGGACAGGGGGCTACGAGCAGTACTTC.